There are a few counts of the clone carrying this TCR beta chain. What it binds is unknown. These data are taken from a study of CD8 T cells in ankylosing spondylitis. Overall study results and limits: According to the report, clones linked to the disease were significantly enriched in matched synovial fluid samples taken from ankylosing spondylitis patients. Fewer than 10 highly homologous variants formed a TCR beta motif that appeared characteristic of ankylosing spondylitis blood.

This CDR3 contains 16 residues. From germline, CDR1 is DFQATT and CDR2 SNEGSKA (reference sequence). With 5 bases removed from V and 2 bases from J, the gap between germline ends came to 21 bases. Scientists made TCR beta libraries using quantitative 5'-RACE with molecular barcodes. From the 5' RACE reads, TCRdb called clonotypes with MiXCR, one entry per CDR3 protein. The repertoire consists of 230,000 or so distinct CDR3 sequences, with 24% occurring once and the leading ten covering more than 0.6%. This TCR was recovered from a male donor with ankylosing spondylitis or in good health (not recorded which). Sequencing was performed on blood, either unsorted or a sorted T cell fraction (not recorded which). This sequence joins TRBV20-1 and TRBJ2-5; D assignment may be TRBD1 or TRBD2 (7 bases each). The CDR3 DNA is TGCAGTGCTGTAGGGGGCCCGACTAGCCGACAAGAGACCCAGTACTTC. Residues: CSAVGGPTSRQETQYF.